A single sample is the source of the 12 T cell receptor beta chains below, sequenced in a study of cytomegalovirus exposure and HLA in healthy donors. The table came from immunoSEQ multiplex PCR; TCRdb's copy has only in-frame clones and leaves some out. The table includes about 56,000 clones, around 90% detected once. The sequenced sample consisted of PBMCs. These receptors originate from a man between 18 and 35 years old in good health and CMV-seronegative.

The rearrangement uses TRBV27 and TRBJ2-5, with 8 bases lining up with TRBD2. The CDR3 totals 15 residues. The V gene end was trimmed by 3 bases and the J gene end by 3 bases; junction bases not matched to a gene: 6. CDR1 and CDR2 from the germline V gene are MNHEY and SMNVEV (reference sequence). The CDR3 coding sequence is TGTGCCAGCAGTTTCTCGGGACTAGGAGAAGAGACCCAGTACTTC. It encodes CASSFSGLGEETQYF.

The V call is TRBV11-3, the J call TRBJ2-1, with TRBD1 matching 8 bases. Germline V gene sequence: CDR1 SGHNT, CDR2 YENEEA. V shed 4 bases and J 8 bases; nucleotides not matched to a gene: 1. The CDR3 spans 12 residues. CDR3 in amino acids: CASSYRGDEQFF. Here the CDR3 DNA reads TGTGCCAGCAGCTACAGGGGGGATGAGCAGTTCTTC.

V usage is TRBV4-1 and J usage is TRBJ2-5; 12 nucleotides align to TRBD1. The length of the CDR3 is 17 residues. The J segment lost 5 bases and the V segment lost 3 bases, leaving 10 bases of the junction unmatched. Germline V lookup: CDR1 MGHRA, CDR2 YSYEKL. The chain's CDR3 is CASSQEPGTGGRETQYF. CDR3 sequence (DNA): TGCGCCAGCAGCCAGGAGCCCGGGACAGGGGGCCGCGAGACCCAGTACTTC.

The chain couples TRBV10-3 to TRBJ2-5, with 8 bases identical to TRBD2. The CDR3 runs to 14 residues. Per the germline V gene, CDR1 is ENHRY and CDR2 is SYGVKD. The J segment lost 0 bases and the V segment lost 8 bases, leaving 5 bases of the junction unmatched. CDR3 bases: TGTGCCATCGGCCGGGAGGGTAACCAAGAGACCCAGTACTTC. It codes for CAIGREGNQETQYF.

This chain joins TRBV5-4 and TRBJ1-1, with TRBD1 matching over 7 bases. V lost 0 bases, J lost 3 bases, and 5 bases stayed unmatched. The CDR3 sequence is 15 residues long. Germline values: CDR1 SGHNT, CDR2 YYREEE (reference sequence). CDR3 sequence (DNA): TGTGCCAGCAGCTTGGAAGCAGGGGGAGACACTGAAGCTTTCTTT. This codes for CASSLEAGGDTEAFF.

This chain joins TRBV5-1 and TRBJ2-1; 14 nucleotides match TRBD2. This CDR3 has 19 amino acids. The junction had 10 bases not matched to a gene; V was cut back by 3 bases and J by 2 bases. Germline assignment: CDR1 SGHRS and CDR2 YFSETQ. This CDR3 reads CASSSPTSGRAGTYNEQFF. CDR3 in DNA: TGCGCCAGCAGCTCCCCGACTAGCGGGAGGGCCGGAACCTACAATGAGCAGTTCTTC. Supplemented by reference TRBV5-1 and TRBJ2-1, the full variable domain reads KAGVTQTPRYLIKTRGQQVTLSCSPISGHRSVSWYQQTPGQGLQFLFEYFSETQRNKGNFPGRFSGRQFSNSRSEMNVSTLELGDSALYLCASSSPTSGRAGTYNEQFFGPGTRLTVL.

This clone showed up just once. The V gene is TRBV7-2, the J gene TRBJ2-1; D is uncertain. CDR1 and CDR2 (germline): SGHTA, FQGNSA. V was cut by 3 bases and J by 6 bases, with 12 bases left in between. The CDR3 consists of 14 residues. In DNA, the CDR3 is TGTGCCAGCAGCTTTCCTTCGAGTTCCAATGAGCAGTTCTTC. Translation gives CASSFPSSSNEQFF.

The chain couples TRBV7-9 to TRBJ2-5; D possibly corresponds to TRBD1 (5 bases). V lost 5 bases and J lost 2, with 12 bases in between. Germline V gene sequence: CDR1 SEHNR, CDR2 FQNEAQ (reference sequence). This CDR3 is 14 amino acids long. The CDR3 DNA reads TGTGCCAGCAGCCCATTCAGGGTTCAAGAGACCCAGTACTTC. It is translated as CASSPFRVQETQYF. The entire variable domain, with the rest obtained from reference TRBV7-9 and TRBJ2-5, is as follows: DTGVSQNPRHKITKRGQNVTFRCDPISEHNRLYWYRQTLGQGPEFLTYFQNEAQLEKSRLLSDRFSAERPKGSFSTLEIQRTEQGDSAMYLCASSPFRVQETQYFGPGTRLLVL.

This clone came up a few times. The genes are TRBV7-9 and TRBJ2-1; D is uncertain. Trimming left V 1 base short and J 8 bases short, with 6 bases between. This CDR3 has 12 residues. CDR1 SEHNR and CDR2 FQNEAQ come from the germline V gene (reference sequence). Written as DNA, the CDR3 is TGTGCCAGCAGCTTAGGGGCTTATGAGCAGTTCTTC. Amino acids: CASSLGAYEQFF. The full variable domain, rest sourced from reference TRBV7-9 and TRBJ2-1, is DTGVSQNPRHKITKRGQNVTFRCDPISEHNRLYWYRQTLGQGPEFLTYFQNEAQLEKSRLLSDRFSAERPKGSFSTLEIQRTEQGDSAMYLCASSLGAYEQFFGPGTRLTVL.

The chain employs TRBV5-1 and TRBJ2-3, with 7 bases matching TRBD1. J was trimmed by 3 bases and V by 4 bases; bases with no gene match: 5. Per germline, CDR1 SGHRS and CDR2 YFSETQ. This CDR3 region has 14 residues. Here the CDR3 reads CASSPQGMTDTQYF. CDR3 coding DNA: TGCGCCAGCAGCCCACAGGGGATGACAGATACGCAGTATTTT.

The gene calls are TRBV6-5 and TRBJ2-3; no definite D call. Germline assignment: CDR1 MNHEY and CDR2 SVGAGI. This CDR3 has 14 residues. Trimming took off 4 bases at V and 2 bases at J, with 10 bases between the two ends. In DNA form, the CDR3 reads TGTGCCAGCAGTTCCATGGCCATCACAGATACGCAGTATTTT. This translates into CASSSMAITDTQYF.

The chain is built from TRBV9 and TRBJ2-1; 7 nucleotides match TRBD2. The CDR3 sequence is 14 residues long. V lost 3 bases to trimming and J lost 9 bases; unmatched junction nucleotides: 9. The germline gives CDR1 SGDLS, CDR2 YYNGEE. The CDR3 DNA reads as TGTGCCAGCAGCGCGAGCGGGATACGGAGTGAGCAGTTCTTC. Its translation is CASSASGIRSEQFF.